The next 18 T cell receptor beta chains were all read from a single sample in a study of T cell responses to AZD1222 COVID-19 vaccine. The method was immunoSEQ multiplex PCR; TCRdb's version includes in-frame clones alone and lacks a portion of them. The sample has approximately 140,000 clones, around nine tenths seen once. Sequenced material: peripheral blood, taken on day 0 of AZD1222 vaccination. These receptors originate from an adult in good health.

The chain joins TRBV7-8 to TRBJ2-1; D call uncertain. Trimming removed 3 bases at V and 4 bases at J, with 16 bases between. The CDR3 is made up of 16 amino acids. Germline V gives CDR1 SGHVS, CDR2 FQNEAQ. The chain's CDR3 is CASSFSHSYDYNEQFF. CDR3 nucleotides: TGTGCCAGCAGCTTTTCCCACTCCTACGATTACAATGAGCAGTTCTTC.

The chain has TRBV6-5 and TRBJ2-1; D not resolved. V gave up 2 bases and J gave up 3 bases, with 5 bases separating them. Per the germline V gene, CDR1 is MNHEY and CDR2 is SVGAGI. The CDR3 length is 13 residues. The CDR3 coding sequence is TGTGCCAGCAGTTACCCGGACTACAATGAGCAGTTCTTC. Amino acids: CASSYPDYNEQFF.

This clone has a single count. CDR3 amino acids: CASSQTLSGEGNEQFF. CDR3 bases: TGCGCCAGCAGCCAAACCCTTAGTGGGGAGGGCAATGAGCAGTTCTTC. The J gene is TRBJ2-1, the V gene TRBV4-3; 7 nucleotides line up with TRBD2. Unmatched junction bases numbered 10, after V lost 2 bases and J lost 6 bases. CDR3 length: 16 residues. The germline V gene has CDR1 LGHNA and CDR2 YSLEER.

This chain joins TRBV5-1 and TRBJ1-2, with unresolved D. Germline values: CDR1 SGHRS, CDR2 YFSETQ. This CDR3 contains 15 residues. Trimming stripped 4 bases from V and 6 bases from J, with 19 bases between. The DNA for the CDR3 is TGCGCCAGCAGCCGCCTTTTAGACCTAACTGATGGCTACACCTTC. Encoded protein: CASSRLLDLTDGYTF.

In the case of this clone: Its ends do not fully match the called genes, so a read error is possible. This chain uses TRBV7-3 with TRBJ2-1; 8 bases map to TRBD2. CDR3 length: 16 residues. In germline, CDR1 is SGHTA, CDR2 FQGTGA. DNA for the CDR3: TGTGCCAGCAGCATAACCGGGACTAGGACCTACAATGAGCAGTTCTTC. It yields the protein CASSITGTRTYNEQFF. The variable domain in full, completed from reference TRBV7-3 and TRBJ2-1, reads GAGVSQTPSNKVTEKGKYVELRCDPISGHTALYWYRQSLGQGPEFLIYFQGTGAADDSGLPNDRFFAVRPEGSVSTLKIQRTERGDSAVYLCASSITGTRTYNEQFFGPGTRLTVL.

J is TRBJ2-1 and V is TRBV15; D is tentatively TRBD1 or TRBD2 (5 bases each). Germline V gives CDR1 LNHNV, CDR2 YYDKDF (reference sequence). Trimming left V 0 bases short and J 4 bases short, with 13 bases between. The CDR3 is made up of 16 amino acids. The CDR3 spells CATSREAGTWYNEQFF. In nucleotides, the CDR3 is TGTGCCACCAGCAGAGAGGCCGGGACCTGGTACAATGAGCAGTTCTTC.

The chain joins TRBV28 to TRBJ2-1, with 7 bases fitting TRBD2. V lost 6 bases to trimming and J lost 4 bases; unmatched junction nucleotides: 9. The CDR3 totals 15 residues. The V gene's germline CDR1 is MDHEN and CDR2 SYDVKM. CDR3 region: CASSGVAGVYNEQFF. The DNA for the CDR3 is TGTGCCAGCAGCGGAGTCGCGGGAGTTTACAATGAGCAGTTCTTC.

The CDR3 DNA reads TGCGCCAGCAGCCAAGATCGGGTCTGGAGCTATGGCTACACCTTC. Protein: CASSQDRVWSYGYTF. The chain has TRBV4-3 and TRBJ1-2, with D unresolved. The CDR3 has 15 amino acids. Per germline, CDR1 LGHNA and CDR2 YSLEER. Trimming cost V 0 bases and J 4 bases, with 12 bases left between them.

In the case of this clone: Additional DNA sequences in this sample encode the identical CDR3. CDR3 sequence: CASSLGGSGANVLTF. DNA of the CDR3: TGTGCCAGCAGCTTAGGCGGCTCTGGGGCCAACGTCCTGACTTTC. The chain links TRBV11-3 to TRBJ2-6; D not certain. The length of the CDR3 is 15 residues. Between the trimmed V and J ends, which lost 1 base and 0 bases, there was a span of 4 bases. Germline loops: CDR1 SGHNT, CDR2 YENEEA.

This chain uses TRBV7-9 with TRBJ2-1; possible D gene TRBD2, 6 bases. Trimming took off 5 bases at V and 5 bases at J, with 19 bases between the two ends. The CDR3 covers 16 residues. From germline, CDR1 is SEHNR and CDR2 FQNEAQ (reference sequence). The CDR3 DNA sequence: TGTGCCAGCAGCCCCTTACCGGGGGTCCCCGACAATGAGCAGTTCTTC. This encodes CASSPLPGVPDNEQFF.

The V call is TRBV18, the J call TRBJ1-3; D gene ambiguous. This CDR3 region has 14 residues. Per germline, CDR1 KGHSH and CDR2 LQKENI. The V end lost 6 bases, the J end lost 1 base, and 10 bases lay between the germline ends. Here the CDR3 DNA reads TGTGCCAGCTCGGCGGGGATTTCTGGAAACACCATATATTTT. Its translation: CASSAGISGNTIYF.

CDR3 DNA: TGTGCCACCAGTGATTGGGGGACCGGGGAGCTGTTTTTT. Protein sequence: CATSDWGTGELFF. This rearrangement joins TRBV24-1 to TRBJ2-2; the D call may be TRBD1 or TRBD2 (5 bases each). Germline lookup yields CDR1 KGHDR and CDR2 SFDVKD. The CDR3 has 13 amino acids. The V end was cut by 2 bases, the J end by 5 bases, with 5 bases between.

The genes are TRBV7-9 and TRBJ1-4; the D gene is possibly TRBD1 (5 bases). Looked up from germline, CDR1 is SEHNR and CDR2 is FQNEAQ (reference sequence). This CDR3 spans 16 amino acids. V lost 4 bases to trimming and J lost 5 bases, with 17 bases between them. The CDR3 nucleotides read TGTGCCAGCAGCTCCCCGATTATAGGGACCAATGAAAAACTGTTTTTT. This translates into CASSSPIIGTNEKLFF.

The rearrangement joins TRBV6-2 or TRBV6-3 to TRBJ1-3; 8 bases align to TRBD1. Germline V gene sequence: CDR1 MNHEY, CDR2 SVGEGT. The trim removed 0 bases at V and 4 bases at J, leaving 2 bases unmatched. The CDR3 length is 15 residues. Here the CDR3 reads CASSYSGTGGNTIYF. CDR3 nucleotides: TGTGCCAGCAGTTACTCCGGGACAGGCGGAAACACCATATATTTT.

This clone is a singleton in its sample. The chain recombines TRBV21-1 with TRBJ2-7; the table calls TRBD2, which could not be checked here. TRBV21-1 is marked as a pseudogene. The CDR3 totals 16 residues. CDR3 coding DNA: TGTGCCAGCAGCCAAGGACTAGCGGGAGGTACCTACGAGCAGTACTTC. Translation gives CASSQGLAGGTYEQYF.

The J gene is TRBJ2-1, the V gene TRBV14; 7 bases map to TRBD2. The J segment lost 2 bases and the V segment lost 2 bases, leaving 27 bases of the junction unmatched. Germline CDR1 reads SGHDN; CDR2 reads FVKESK. The CDR3 is made up of 23 amino acids. The CDR3 nucleotides read TGTGCCAGCAGCCAAAAGGAGCCCACTCGCCTAGCGGAAAACCCAAGGGCCTACAATGAGCAGTTCTTC. It translates to CASSQKEPTRLAENPRAYNEQFF.

This rearrangement joins TRBV12-5 to TRBJ2-5; TRBD2 aligns across 11 bases. The CDR3 totals 17 residues. The germline CDR1 and CDR2 sequences are LGHNT and FRNRAP. With 0 bases clipped from V and 5 bases from J, the junction kept 8 bases outside the gene matches. The CDR3 spells CASGLVLGSGGAETQYF. The CDR3 DNA reads TGTGCTAGTGGTTTGGTATTGGGTAGCGGGGGGGCGGAGACCCAGTACTTC.

The chain combines TRBV2 with TRBJ2-3, with 8 nucleotides matching TRBD2. This CDR3 comprises 18 residues. CDR1 is SNHLY and CDR2 is FYNNEI in the germline V gene. V was pared by 4 bases and J by 3 bases, with 15 bases of the junction left unmatched. This CDR3 reads CASSGLATSGGPTDTQYF. The CDR3, as DNA: TGTGCCAGCAGTGGACTAGCGACTAGTGGGGGCCCGACAGATACGCAGTATTTT.